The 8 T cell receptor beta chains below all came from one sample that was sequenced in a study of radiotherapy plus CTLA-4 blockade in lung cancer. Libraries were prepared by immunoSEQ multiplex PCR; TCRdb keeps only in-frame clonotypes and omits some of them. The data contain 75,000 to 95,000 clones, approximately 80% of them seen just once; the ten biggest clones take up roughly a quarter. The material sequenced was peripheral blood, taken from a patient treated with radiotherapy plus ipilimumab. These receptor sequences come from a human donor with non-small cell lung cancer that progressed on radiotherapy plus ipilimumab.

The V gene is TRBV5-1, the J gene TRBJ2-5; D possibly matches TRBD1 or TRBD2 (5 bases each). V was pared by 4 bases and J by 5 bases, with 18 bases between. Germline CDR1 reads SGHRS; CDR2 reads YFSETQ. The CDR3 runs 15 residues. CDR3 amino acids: CASSPGTLIQETQYF. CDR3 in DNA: TGCGCCAGCAGCCCCGGGACCTTAATCCAGGAGACCCAGTACTTC.

The CDR3 region has the DNA TGTGCCAGCAGCTTGCCTAGCGACGGAGATACGCAGTATTTT. This encodes CASSLPSDGDTQYF. The genes are TRBV5-6 and TRBJ2-3, with a possible D match to TRBD2 (6 bases). With 1 base removed from V and 5 bases from J, the gap between germline ends came to 11 bases. This CDR3 is 14 amino acids long. Germline CDR1 SGHDT, CDR2 YYEEEE.

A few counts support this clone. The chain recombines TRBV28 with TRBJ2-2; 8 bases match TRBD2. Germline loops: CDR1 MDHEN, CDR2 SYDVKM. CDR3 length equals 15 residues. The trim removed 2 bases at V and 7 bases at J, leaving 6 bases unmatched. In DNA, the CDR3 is TGTGCCAGCAGTTTACTAGCGGGTATGGGCGGGGAGCTGTTTTTT. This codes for CASSLLAGMGGELFF.

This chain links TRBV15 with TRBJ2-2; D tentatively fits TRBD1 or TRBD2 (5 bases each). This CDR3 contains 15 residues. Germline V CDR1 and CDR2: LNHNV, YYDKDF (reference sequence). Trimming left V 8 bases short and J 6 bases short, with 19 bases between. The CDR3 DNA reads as TGTGCCACCGGATTGGGGGACGGTAGGCCCGGGGAGCTGTTTTTT. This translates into CATGLGDGRPGELFF.

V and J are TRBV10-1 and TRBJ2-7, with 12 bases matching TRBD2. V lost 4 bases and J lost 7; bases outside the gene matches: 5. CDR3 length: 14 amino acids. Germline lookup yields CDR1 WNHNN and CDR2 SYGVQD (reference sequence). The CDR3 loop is CASSATSGSGEQYF. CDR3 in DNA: TGCGCCAGCAGTGCGACTAGCGGGAGTGGGGAGCAGTACTTC.

This chain's CDR3 is CASSGPGPRDQPQHF. The CDR3 DNA follows: TGTGCCAGCAGTGGACCGGGACCCCGGGACCAGCCCCAGCATTTT. The V gene is TRBV28, the J gene TRBJ1-5; D perhaps matches TRBD1 (5 bases). The CDR3 extends over 15 amino acids. Germline V CDR1 and CDR2: MDHEN, SYDVKM. V was shortened by 5 bases and J by 7 bases, with 18 bases between the two germline ends.

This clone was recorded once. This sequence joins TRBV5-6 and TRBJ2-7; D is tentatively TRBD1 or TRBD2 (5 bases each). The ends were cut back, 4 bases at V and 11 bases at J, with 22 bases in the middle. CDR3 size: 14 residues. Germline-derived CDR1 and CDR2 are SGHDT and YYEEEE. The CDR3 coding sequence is TGTGCCAGCAGCGGGGGATCCTCTAGGAGTCTAAAGTACGTC. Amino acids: CASSGGSSRSLKYV.

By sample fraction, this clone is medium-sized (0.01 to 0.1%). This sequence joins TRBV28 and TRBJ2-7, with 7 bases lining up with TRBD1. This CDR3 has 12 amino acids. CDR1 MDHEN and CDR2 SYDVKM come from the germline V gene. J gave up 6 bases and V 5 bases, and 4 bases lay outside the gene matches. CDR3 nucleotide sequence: TGTGCCAGCAGTGACAGGGTGGGCGAGCAGTACGTC. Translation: CASSDRVGEQYV.